This entry lists 17 T cell receptor beta chains sequenced from one sample in a study of Ad26.COV2.S vaccination and SARS-CoV-2 variants. Treatment noted: around 19 received Ad26.COV2.S at low or high dose, single or two shots; five or six received placebo; per-sample allocation not given. On day 63 after the first injection, vaccine and placebo recipients gave samples. Assay: immunoSEQ multiplex PCR; the TCRdb copy retains only in-frame clones and omits some. The sample contains roughly 380,000 clones, roughly 90% of which appear only once. Sequenced material: peripheral blood, taken in a trial of Ad26.COV2.S vaccine versus placebo. These receptor sequences come from a person aged 18-60 years who received the Ad26.COV2.S COVID-19 vaccine or a placebo.

This chain connects TRBV7-9 to TRBJ1-4, with unresolved D. The CDR3 sequence is 15 residues long. Germline V gene lookup returns CDR1 SEHNR and CDR2 FQNEAQ (reference sequence). The germline V and J ends were trimmed by 5 bases and 7 bases, with 17 bases remaining between them. The CDR3 protein is CASSRLQTEGEKLFF. In DNA, the CDR3 is TGTGCCAGCAGCCGACTTCAAACCGAGGGTGAAAAACTGTTTTTT.

The chain combines TRBV12-3 or TRBV12-4 with TRBJ2-1; no clear D. The CDR3 runs 13 residues. Between the trimmed V and J ends, which lost 2 bases and 6 bases, there was a span of 8 bases. The CDR3 DNA reads TGTGCCAGCAGTTTATGGGGTCGCAATGAGCAGTTCTTC. It encodes CASSLWGRNEQFF.

V usage is TRBV13 and J usage is TRBJ2-7, with D possibly matching TRBD1 (6 bases). The germline V gene has CDR1 PRHDT and CDR2 FYEKMQ (reference sequence). V lost 3 bases to trimming and J lost 3 bases, with 9 bases between them. This CDR3 is 13 amino acids long. The CDR3 loop is CASSFWTDYEQYF. For the CDR3, the DNA is TGTGCCAGCAGCTTTTGGACAGACTACGAGCAGTACTTC.

This chain uses TRBV7-9 with TRBJ1-3; D is possibly TRBD1 (6 bases). Trimming stripped 7 bases from V and 1 base from J, with 14 bases between. The CDR3 is made up of 15 amino acids. Germline-derived CDR1 and CDR2 are SEHNR and FQNEAQ (reference sequence). CDR3 nucleotide sequence: TGTGCCAGCACCAAAGGGGGGTTTTCTGGAAACACCATATATTTT. Translating gives CASTKGGFSGNTIYF. The variable domain in full, completed from reference TRBV7-9 and TRBJ1-3, reads DTGVSQNPRHKITKRGQNVTFRCDPISEHNRLYWYRQTLGQGPEFLTYFQNEAQLEKSRLLSDRFSAERPKGSFSTLEIQRTEQGDSAMYLCASTKGGFSGNTIYFGEGSWLTVV.

The chain joins TRBV9 to TRBJ2-7; 8 nucleotides align to TRBD1. The CDR3 is 14 residues long. V shed 3 bases, J shed 7 bases, and the junction held 9 bases outside the gene matches. Germline CDR1 is SGDLS and CDR2 is YYNGEE. The CDR3 spells CASSAGQGPMEQYF. For the CDR3, the DNA is TGTGCCAGCAGCGCAGGACAGGGACCTATGGAGCAGTACTTC.

V usage is TRBV30 and J usage is TRBJ2-7; D unclear. Germline lookup yields CDR1 GTSNPN and CDR2 SVGIG (reference sequence). Trimming removed 2 bases at V and 8 bases at J, with 10 bases between. CDR3 length equals 11 residues. CDR3 sequence: CAWSRAPQQYF. CDR3 coding DNA: TGTGCCTGGAGTAGGGCTCCTCAGCAGTACTTC. The full variable domain, completed using reference TRBV30 and TRBJ2-7, is SQTIHQWPATLVQPVGSPLSLECTVEGTSNPNLYWYRQAAGRGLQLLFYSVGIGQISSEVPQNLSASRPQDRQFILSSKKLLLSDSGFYLCAWSRAPQQYFGPGTRLTVT.

V and J are TRBV5-4 and TRBJ2-5; D ambiguous. The V and J ends lost 0 bases and 7 bases respectively, with 7 bases between them. CDR1 SGHNT and CDR2 YYREEE come from the germline V gene (reference sequence). The CDR3 covers 12 residues. CDR3 residues: CASSLEPGTQYF. The CDR3 nucleotides read TGTGCCAGCAGCTTGGAACCGGGGACCCAGTACTTC.

The rearrangement joins TRBV7-7 to TRBJ2-1, with D perhaps given as TRBD1 or TRBD2 (5 bases each). Germline V gene data show CDR1 as SSHAT and CDR2 as FNYEAQ (reference sequence). This CDR3 contains 15 residues. The germline V and J ends were trimmed by 1 base and 6 bases, with 13 bases remaining between them. In DNA form, the CDR3 reads TGTGCCAGCAGCTTAGGGTATGGGGGATCCAATGAGCAGTTCTTC. Amino acids: CASSLGYGGSNEQFF.

A few counts support this clone. The J gene is TRBJ2-3, the V gene TRBV4-3; the D gene is possibly TRBD1 (5 bases). CDR3 length: 15 residues. V was shortened by 0 bases and J by 3 bases, with 10 bases between the two germline ends. CDR1 and CDR2 (germline): LGHNA, YSLEER. As DNA, the CDR3 is TGCGCCAGCAGCCAAGATGGCAGGGCAACAGATACGCAGTATTTT. Its protein product is CASSQDGRATDTQYF.

This rearrangement joins TRBV5-1 to TRBJ2-7; 7 bases match TRBD1. With 1 base clipped from V and 6 bases from J, the junction kept 7 bases outside the gene matches. Germline V gene sequence: CDR1 SGHRS, CDR2 YFSETQ. This CDR3 region has 14 residues. The CDR3 nucleotides are TGCGCCAGCAGCTTGAGTGATAGGGGGCGCGAGCAGTACTTC. As protein: CASSLSDRGREQYF.

A note on this clone: This sample includes further DNA sequences coding for the same CDR3. The chain uses TRBV28 and TRBJ2-1, with D unresolved. Germline V gives CDR1 MDHEN, CDR2 SYDVKM. With 4 bases removed from V and 1 base from J, the gap between germline ends came to 2 bases. This CDR3 spans 12 amino acids. The CDR3 DNA sequence: TGTGCCAGCAGTTATTCCTACAATGAGCAGTTCTTC. Amino acid sequence: CASSYSYNEQFF.

The chain uses TRBV4-2 and TRBJ2-2; no clear D gene. The germline V and J ends were trimmed by 5 bases and 7 bases, with 11 bases remaining between them. Germline V gives CDR1 LGHNA, CDR2 YNFKEQ. This CDR3 contains 13 residues. CDR3 coding DNA: TGTGCCAGCAGCGTCCCAGCTATCGGGGAGCTGTTTTTT. Translating gives CASSVPAIGELFF.

The genes are TRBV6-2 or TRBV6-3 and TRBJ1-5; unclear D gene. The ends were cut back, 3 bases at V and 9 bases at J, with 6 bases in the middle. Germline V gives CDR1 MNHEY, CDR2 SVGEGT. The CDR3 sequence is 11 residues long. CDR3 loop: CASSYRGPQHF. The CDR3 DNA follows: TGTGCCAGCAGTTATAGAGGGCCCCAGCATTTT.

The chain recombines TRBV7-2 with TRBJ2-5, with a weak D call TRBD1 (6 bases). This CDR3 comprises 13 residues. Trimming pared 1 base from V and 5 bases from J, leaving 8 bases between. Germline V gene sequence: CDR1 SGHTA, CDR2 FQGNSA. The CDR3 is CASSLDRVETQYF. CDR3 DNA: TGTGCCAGCAGCTTAGACAGGGTTGAGACCCAGTACTTC.

The J gene is TRBJ1-5, the V gene TRBV6-1; unclear D gene. V was trimmed by 4 bases and J by 7 bases, leaving 14 bases between them. Per the germline V gene, CDR1 is MNHNS and CDR2 is SASEGT. The CDR3 is made up of 14 amino acids. The CDR3 protein is CASSGALAEQPQHF. The CDR3 DNA follows: TGTGCCAGCAGTGGAGCTCTGGCGGAACAGCCCCAGCATTTT.

The chain is built from TRBV7-8 and TRBJ2-7; TRBD2 is a possible D gene (5 bases). Germline CDR1 is SGHVS and CDR2 is FQNEAQ. Trimming pared 5 bases from V and 6 bases from J, leaving 14 bases between. The CDR3 loop spans 13 amino acids. The CDR3 DNA sequence: TGTGCCAGCAGCCCCACTGAGAGGGCCGAGCAGTACTTC. Translation gives CASSPTERAEQYF.

This sequence joins TRBV6-5 and TRBJ2-2; D possibly corresponds to TRBD1 (6 bases). The CDR3 spans 13 residues. In germline, CDR1 is MNHEY, CDR2 SVGAGI. V was clipped by 5 bases and J by 7 bases, with 11 bases between them. The CDR3 is CASSRTVDGELFF. CDR3 in DNA: TGTGCCAGCAGTCGGACAGTTGACGGGGAGCTGTTTTTT.